These 21 T cell receptor beta chains were all obtained from the same sample, sequenced in a study of T cells in Graves' hyperthyroidism and ophthalmopathy. Researchers took RNA transcripts and amplified the TCR beta CDR3 regions from them. RT-PCR in the first round (using the HTBI primer set) targeted the TCR CDR3. TCRdb used MiXCR to reprocess the multiplex PCR reads, holding one entry per CDR3 protein. The sample includes 35,000 or so distinct CDR3 sequences, under 60% of them seen just once. Sample: blood. These receptors were obtained from a man aged 35 to 55 with Graves' ophthalmopathy.

This clonotype came up many times. V usage is TRBV5-1 and J usage is TRBJ1-6, with D possibly matching TRBD1 (5 bases). Germline assignment: CDR1 SGHRS and CDR2 YFSETQ. The CDR3 runs 15 residues. The V end lost 2 bases, the J end lost 9 bases, and 15 bases lay between the germline ends. CDR3 coding DNA: TGCGCCAGCAGCTTCGGGGGGTCGGGCATTTCACCCCTCCACTTT. Its protein product is CASSFGGSGISPLHF. Full variable domain (missing parts from reference TRBV5-1 and TRBJ1-6): KAGVTQTPRYLIKTRGQQVTLSCSPISGHRSVSWYQQTPGQGLQFLFEYFSETQRNKGNFPGRFSGRQFSNSRSEMNVSTLELGDSALYLCASSFGGSGISPLHFGNGTRLTVT.

The V and J genes are TRBV15 and TRBJ2-7; TRBD1 matches at 7 bases. The CDR3 length is 16 residues. Losses at the gene ends were 2 bases for V and 0 bases for J; bases not matched to a gene: 7. Germline-derived CDR1 and CDR2 are LNHNV and YYDKDF (reference sequence). The CDR3 nucleotides are TGTGCCACCAGCAGAACAGGGGACACCCTCTCCTACGAGCAGTACTTC. This codes for CATSRTGDTLSYEQYF.

This clonotype came up once. The chain carries TRBV6-6 and TRBJ2-5; 15 bases fit TRBD2. The CDR3 consists of 16 residues. The V gene's germline CDR1 is MNHNY and CDR2 SVGAGI (reference sequence). Losses at the gene ends were 5 bases for V and 5 bases for J; bases not matched to a gene: 6. The CDR3 is CASSDGTSGGPETQYF. CDR3 nucleotides: TGTGCCAGCAGTGACGGGACTAGCGGGGGGCCGGAGACCCAGTACTTC.

This clonotype was seen many times. The V gene is TRBV28, the J gene TRBJ1-5; 9 nucleotides align to TRBD1. CDR1 is MDHEN, CDR2 SYDVKM, per germline. The V and J ends lost 6 bases and 2 bases, in that order; junction bases with no gene match: 8. The CDR3 runs 16 residues. The CDR3 spells CASSMDRGEGNQPQHF. CDR3 coding DNA: TGTGCCAGCAGCATGGACAGGGGAGAGGGCAATCAGCCCCAGCATTTT.

This clonotype was observed many times. The V and J genes are TRBV18 and TRBJ2-1, with unresolved D. CDR1 is KGHSH and CDR2 is LQKENI in the germline V gene. The CDR3 contains 13 residues. Trimming took off 3 bases at V and 3 bases at J, with 6 bases between the two ends. In nucleotides, the CDR3 is TGTGCCAGCTCACCGTACAACTACAATGAGCAGTTCTTC. This translates into CASSPYNYNEQFF.

The CDR3 DNA is TGTGCCAGCAGCCCTTTGGGGGGGGGGGCAGATACGCAGTATTTT. Its protein product is CASSPLGGGADTQYF. The chain employs TRBV7-9 and TRBJ2-3; TRBD2 matches 7 bases. This CDR3 has 15 amino acids. From germline, CDR1 is SEHNR and CDR2 FQNEAQ (reference sequence). J was trimmed by 4 bases and V by 5 bases; bases with no gene match: 9.

This chain joins TRBV9 and TRBJ2-2, with TRBD2 matching 7 bases. The J segment lost 7 bases and the V segment lost 7 bases, leaving 1 base of the junction unmatched. Germline lookup yields CDR1 SGDLS and CDR2 YYNGEE. The CDR3 is made up of 11 amino acids. The CDR3 is CASGGGGELFF. CDR3 in DNA: TGTGCCAGCGGGGGGGGCGGGGAGCTGTTTTTT.

In this sample, this clonotype turned up once. V is TRBV7-9 and J is TRBJ2-7, with D unresolved. CDR1 is SEHNR and CDR2 is FQNEAQ in the germline V gene (reference sequence). Trimming removed 4 bases at V and 6 bases at J, with 13 bases between. This CDR3 has 13 residues. The CDR3 DNA reads TGTGCCAGCAGCTCAATCCTAGGATCCGAGCAGTACTTC. Translating it yields CASSSILGSEQYF.

The chain uses TRBV5-1 and TRBJ2-2; D is uncertain. Trimming removed 7 bases at V and 8 bases at J, with 15 bases between. This CDR3 spans 13 amino acids. Looked up from germline, CDR1 is SGHRS and CDR2 is YFSETQ. The CDR3 DNA follows: TGCGCCAGCCGACTGGGAAGCCGAGGGGAGCTGTTTTTT. Protein product: CASRLGSRGELFF.

This clonotype was picked up many times. The CDR3: CASRTGGQPQHF. The DNA for the CDR3 is TGTGCCAGCAGGACGGGGGGTCAGCCCCAGCATTTT. This sequence joins TRBV11-3 and TRBJ1-5; tentative D call: TRBD1 (5 bases). In germline, CDR1 is SGHNT, CDR2 YENEEA. The CDR3 has 12 residues. Trimming removed 6 bases from V and 6 bases from J, with 9 bases in between.

This clonotype was picked up many times. The chain employs TRBV28 and TRBJ2-3, with 10 nucleotides matching TRBD2. J gave up 2 bases and V 7 bases, and 9 bases lay outside the gene matches. The CDR3 is made up of 16 amino acids. Germline loops: CDR1 MDHEN, CDR2 SYDVKM. The CDR3 reads CASIRLAGFPTDTQYF. The CDR3 DNA follows: TGTGCCAGCATCAGACTAGCGGGTTTTCCCACAGATACGCAGTATTTT.

This clonotype was picked up many times. The chain is built from TRBV3-1 and TRBJ2-1; D is possibly TRBD2 (6 bases). Germline lookup yields CDR1 LGHDT and CDR2 YNNKEL (reference sequence). Trimming took 3 bases from V and 7 from J, leaving 10 bases between them. The CDR3 is 13 residues long. The CDR3 coding sequence is TGTGCCAGCAGCCAGGGCGGGACGAATGAGCAGTTCTTC. Its translation: CASSQGGTNEQFF.

The genes are TRBV5-1 and TRBJ2-7; 7 bases line up with TRBD2. The CDR3 totals 15 residues. The germline V gene encodes CDR1 SGHRS and CDR2 YFSETQ. V lost 3 bases and J lost 6; bases outside the gene matches: 12. The CDR3 DNA reads TGCGCCAGCAGCTCATTCTTGCGGGAGACCTTCGAGCAGTACTTC. This gives the protein CASSSFLRETFEQYF.

This clonotype was observed many times. The chain carries TRBV9 and TRBJ1-1; D is possibly TRBD1 (5 bases). V lost 2 bases, J lost 4 bases, and 12 bases lay in between. Germline CDR1 is SGDLS and CDR2 is YYNGEE. The CDR3 loop spans 14 amino acids. CDR3 bases: TGTGCCAGCAGCGTGAGACAGTTAGCCACTGAAGCTTTCTTT. This codes for CASSVRQLATEAFF.

The V gene is TRBV9, the J gene TRBJ1-5; 7 bases agree with TRBD1. The V and J ends lost 3 bases and 14 bases, in that order; junction bases with no gene match: 14. CDR3 length: 14 amino acids. CDR1 is SGDLS, CDR2 YYNGEE, per germline. The DNA of the CDR3 is TGTGCCAGCAGCGAGGGGGGGGACAGATACAATGAGCATTTT. It codes for CASSEGGDRYNEHF.

V gene TRBV6-1 combines with J gene TRBJ1-2; TRBD1 matches 7 bases. Germline V gives CDR1 MNHNS, CDR2 SASEGT. The junction had 6 bases not matched to a gene; V was cut back by 3 bases and J by 2 bases. CDR3 size: 15 residues. CDR3 bases: TGTGCCAGCAGTGACTGGACAGGAAGGAACTATGGCTACACCTTC. Its protein product is CASSDWTGRNYGYTF.

The chain employs TRBV19 and TRBJ1-2; D is unclear. The CDR3 is made up of 14 amino acids. Trimming pared 5 bases from V and 6 bases from J, leaving 16 bases between. Per the germline V gene, CDR1 is LNHDA and CDR2 is SQIVND (reference sequence). The DNA for the CDR3 is TGTGCCAGTAGTCCGTCCGGAACAGCGCATGGCTACACCTTC. Amino acid sequence: CASSPSGTAHGYTF.

V gene TRBV7-3 combines with J gene TRBJ2-7; TRBD2 matches 7 bases. The CDR3 has 15 residues. Germline V lookup: CDR1 SGHTA, CDR2 FQGTGA. V lost 3 bases, J lost 5 bases, and 10 bases stayed unmatched. The CDR3, as DNA: TGTGCCAGCAGCTTTGTTGGGGAGGGACGTCACGAGCAGTACTTC. Translating gives CASSFVGEGRHEQYF.

This clonotype has ten or more counts. The J gene is TRBJ1-1, the V gene TRBV11-3; TRBD1 is a possible D gene (6 bases). V gave up 4 bases and J gave up 1 base, with 7 bases separating them. The CDR3 sequence is 13 residues long. Germline-derived CDR1 and CDR2 are SGHNT and YENEEA. The CDR3 here is CASSSQGNTEAFF. The CDR3 nucleotides read TGTGCCAGCAGCTCACAGGGGAACACTGAAGCTTTCTTT.

The chain joins TRBV11-2 to TRBJ1-2; no definite D call. The CDR3 is made up of 15 amino acids. The germline CDR1 and CDR2 sequences are SGHAT and FQNNGV. The ends were cut back, 2 bases at V and 3 bases at J, with 13 bases in the middle. CDR3 region: CASSLSSIPDYGYTF. DNA for the CDR3: TGTGCCAGCAGCTTATCTTCGATTCCGGACTATGGCTACACCTTC.

V gene TRBV12-3 or TRBV12-4 combines with J gene TRBJ1-2; D might be TRBD1 (5 bases). This CDR3 comprises 15 residues. The V and J ends lost 6 bases and 8 bases respectively, with 22 bases between them. CDR3 sequence reads: CASRPPGGRIGGYTF. The CDR3 DNA reads TGTGCCAGCAGACCCCCGGGGGGAAGGATAGGCGGCTACACCTTC.